These 32 T cell receptor beta chains were sequenced from one sample in a study of T cell changes during pregnancy in multiple sclerosis. Measured with immunoSEQ multiplex PCR; TCRdb has only the in-frame clones, and not every one. This sample yields approximately 64,000 clones, of which roughly 91% are seen a single time; approximately 2% belongs to the top ten. The starting material was peripheral blood, obtained in the second trimester of pregnancy. The receptors derive from a female donor in good health, enrolled as a control in a pregnancy study.

The chain couples TRBV2 to TRBJ2-3, with TRBD2 as a possible D gene (5 bases). V lost 4 bases and J 6 bases, leaving 17 bases between the germline ends. The CDR3 is 15 residues long. Germline CDR1 reads SNHLY; CDR2 reads FYNNEI. The CDR3 DNA is TGTGCCAGCAGTGGTCTACTACTAGACGGGGATACGCAGTATTTT. Translation gives CASSGLLLDGDTQYF.

The CDR3 region has the DNA TGTGCCAGCAGTGAGGAGGGGCACAATGAGCAGTTCTTC. As protein: CASSEEGHNEQFF. This chain connects TRBV6-1 to TRBJ2-1; D perhaps matches TRBD2 (6 bases). The CDR3 loop spans 13 amino acids. Trimming shortened V by 3 bases and J by 5 bases, and 8 bases separated the two germline ends. Per germline, CDR1 MNHNS and CDR2 SASEGT.

This chain connects TRBV10-1 to TRBJ2-7, with TRBD1 matching 8 bases. J gave up 2 bases and V 8 bases, and 5 bases lay outside the gene matches. The CDR3 runs to 13 residues. Germline CDR1 and CDR2: WNHNN and SYGVQD (reference sequence). In DNA form, the CDR3 reads TGCGCCAGCCGAGGGACAGGTACCTACGAGCAGTACTTC. Residues: CASRGTGTYEQYF.

The V call is TRBV6-1, the J call TRBJ1-4, with a possible D match to TRBD1 (6 bases). Germline V gene lookup returns CDR1 MNHNS and CDR2 SASEGT. The CDR3 covers 15 residues. The V and J ends lost 4 bases and 6 bases respectively, with 15 bases between them. In DNA form, the CDR3 reads TGTGCCAGCAGTGTCTCGGGGGGCGCATATGAAAAACTGTTTTTT. It codes for CASSVSGGAYEKLFF.

The chain couples TRBV7-8 to TRBJ2-5, with a weak D call TRBD2 (6 bases). Deletions cut 3 bases from V and 1 base from J, with 12 bases between. The CDR3 extends over 15 amino acids. Germline CDR1 reads SGHVS; CDR2 reads FQNEAQ. Here the CDR3 DNA reads TGTGCCAGCAGCTTTAGCCGGGGGTCCCAAGAGACCCAGTACTTC. Translated, it gives CASSFSRGSQETQYF.

The chain joins TRBV5-8 to TRBJ1-1; TRBD1 might be the D (6 bases). Germline V gene data show CDR1 as SGHTS and CDR2 as YDEGEE. The CDR3 totals 15 residues. Trimming left V 4 bases short and J 0 bases short, with 13 bases between. In DNA form, the CDR3 reads TGTGCCAGCAGCCCGGTCCGGGACATGAACACTGAAGCTTTCTTT. Its translation: CASSPVRDMNTEAFF.

V is TRBV14 and J is TRBJ1-2; TRBD1 aligns across 7 bases. V shed 3 bases, J shed 4 bases, and the junction held 5 bases outside the gene matches. This CDR3 contains 14 residues. Germline CDR1 SGHDN, CDR2 FVKESK. CDR3 nucleotide sequence: TGTGCCAGCAGCCAGACAGGGATGATCTATGGCTACACCTTC. This codes for CASSQTGMIYGYTF.

The chain joins TRBV6-5 to TRBJ1-1; unclear D gene. Germline V gives CDR1 MNHEY, CDR2 SVGAGI. V lost 2 bases to trimming and J lost 1 base, with 11 bases between them. There are 15 residues in the CDR3. The DNA for the CDR3 is TGTGCCAGCAGTTACGGCGCAGGAACGAACACTGAAGCTTTCTTT. Amino acids: CASSYGAGTNTEAFF.

V usage is TRBV7-9 and J usage is TRBJ1-1; TRBD1 is a possible D gene (6 bases). The CDR3 is 13 amino acids. V was cut by 6 bases and J by 1 base, with 9 bases left in between. The germline V gene encodes CDR1 SEHNR and CDR2 FQNEAQ (reference sequence). This CDR3 is CASRTGQNTEAFF. In nucleotides, the CDR3 is TGTGCCAGCAGGACAGGACAGAACACTGAAGCTTTCTTT. The full variable domain, in which reference TRBV7-9 and TRBJ1-1 provide the parts outside the CDR3, is DTGVSQNPRHKITKRGQNVTFRCDPISEHNRLYWYRQTLGQGPEFLTYFQNEAQLEKSRLLSDRFSAERPKGSFSTLEIQRTEQGDSAMYLCASRTGQNTEAFFGQGTRLTVV.

V usage is TRBV5-1 and J usage is TRBJ2-7; 7 nucleotides match TRBD1. This CDR3 is built from 12 residues. The germline gives CDR1 SGHRS, CDR2 YFSETQ. The V gene end was trimmed by 4 bases and the J gene end by 3 bases; junction bases not matched to a gene: 1. The CDR3 DNA sequence: TGCGCCAGCAGCGGACAGGTCTACGAGCAGTACTTC. Protein: CASSGQVYEQYF. Full variable domain (outside the CDR3, taken from reference TRBV5-1 and TRBJ2-7): KAGVTQTPRYLIKTRGQQVTLSCSPISGHRSVSWYQQTPGQGLQFLFEYFSETQRNKGNFPGRFSGRQFSNSRSEMNVSTLELGDSALYLCASSGQVYEQYFGPGTRLTVT.

V is TRBV7-8 and J is TRBJ1-6; D is ambiguous. The ends were cut back, 1 base at V and 6 bases at J, with 4 bases in the middle. Germline CDR1 SGHVS, CDR2 FQNEAQ. The CDR3 covers 13 residues. CDR3 sequence reads: CASSLGANSPLHF. The DNA for the CDR3 is TGTGCCAGCAGCTTAGGAGCTAATTCACCCCTCCACTTT.

The gene calls are TRBV4-1 and TRBJ2-2; 7 bases map to TRBD2. CDR3 size: 19 residues. The germline V gene has CDR1 MGHRA and CDR2 YSYEKL. J gave up 6 bases and V 1 base, and 17 bases lay outside the gene matches. The chain's CDR3 is CASSQVVSRELGDAGELFF. CDR3 in DNA: TGCGCCAGCAGCCAAGTTGTCTCGCGGGAGTTGGGGGACGCCGGGGAGCTGTTTTTT.

The chain employs TRBV27 and TRBJ1-1; 9 bases fit TRBD1. CDR3 length equals 14 residues. Looked up from germline, CDR1 is MNHEY and CDR2 is SMNVEV (reference sequence). J was trimmed by 1 base and V by 6 bases; bases with no gene match: 3. CDR3 DNA sequence: TGTGCCAGCAGACACAGGGGGCCGAACACTGAAGCTTTCTTT. Protein: CASRHRGPNTEAFF.

The chain joins TRBV7-8 to TRBJ1-5; no reliable D call. V was clipped by 1 base and J by 5 bases, with 12 bases between them. Germline V CDR1 and CDR2: SGHVS, FQNEAQ. This CDR3 is built from 15 residues. This CDR3 is CASSLVGGIYQPQHF. Here the CDR3 DNA reads TGTGCCAGCAGCTTAGTTGGCGGGATCTATCAGCCCCAGCATTTT.

This clone was detected a few times. The J gene is TRBJ2-3, the V gene TRBV19, with D tentatively TRBD1 (6 bases). The CDR3 contains 14 residues. The V gene's germline CDR1 is LNHDA and CDR2 SQIVND (reference sequence). The V gene lost 3 bases and the J gene lost 2 bases, with 9 bases spanning the gap. For the CDR3, the DNA is TGTGCCAGTAGTATCAGGGGCCCCACAGATACGCAGTATTTT. Amino acids: CASSIRGPTDTQYF.

The chain uses TRBV28 and TRBJ1-5, with a weak D call TRBD1 (6 bases). V shed 6 bases and J shed 7 bases, with 16 bases lying between them. CDR3 length: 14 amino acids. Germline V gives CDR1 MDHEN, CDR2 SYDVKM. The CDR3 DNA follows: TGTGCCAGCAGGGACAGCGCCAATGCCCAGCCCCAGCATTTT. Translating it yields CASRDSANAQPQHF.

This rearrangement joins TRBV7-8 to TRBJ1-1, with D maybe TRBD1 (5 bases). Germline CDR1 reads SGHVS; CDR2 reads FQNEAQ. This CDR3 is built from 14 residues. Trimming took off 0 bases at V and 2 bases at J, with 7 bases between the two ends. This chain's CDR3 is CASSLAGDNTEAFF. As DNA, the CDR3 is TGTGCCAGCAGCTTAGCAGGGGATAACACTGAAGCTTTCTTT.

The gene calls are TRBV10-1 and TRBJ2-3, with D possibly matching TRBD2 (5 bases). Trimming took off 0 bases at V and 0 bases at J, with 10 bases between the two ends. The CDR3 has 16 amino acids. From germline, CDR1 is WNHNN and CDR2 SYGVQD (reference sequence). CDR3 coding DNA: TGCGCCAGCAGTGAGTCGGAGGTCGCTAGCACAGATACGCAGTATTTT. Amino acids: CASSESEVASTDTQYF.

The chain has TRBV28 and TRBJ2-2; tentative D call: TRBD2 (6 bases). The CDR3 is 15 residues long. Looked up from germline, CDR1 is MDHEN and CDR2 is SYDVKM. CDR3 sequence: CAGADAGSNTGELFF. In DNA, the CDR3 is TGTGCGGGAGCAGACGCGGGATCGAACACCGGGGAGCTGTTTTTT. Drawing the rest from reference TRBV28 and TRBJ2-2, the complete variable domain is DVKVTQSSRYLVKRTGEKVFLECVQDMDHENMFWYRQDPGLGLRLIYFSYDVKMKEKGDIPEGYSVSREKKERFSLILESASTNQTSMYLCAGADAGSNTGELFFGEGSRLTVL.

V and J are TRBV19 and TRBJ1-1; tentatively, D is TRBD1 (5 bases). Trimming took 0 bases from V and 4 from J, leaving 12 bases between them. The germline V gene encodes CDR1 LNHDA and CDR2 SQIVND (reference sequence). The CDR3 is made up of 15 amino acids. CDR3 nucleotides: TGTGCCAGTAGTATAGACGCGGGGCCGGGCACTGAAGCTTTCTTT. Protein product: CASSIDAGPGTEAFF.

The rearrangement links TRBV18 to TRBJ1-1; D is uncertain. The CDR3 runs to 14 residues. Trimming shortened V by 1 base and J by 0 bases, and 6 bases separated the two germline ends. From germline, CDR1 is KGHSH and CDR2 LQKENI. The chain's CDR3 is CASSPLDMNTEAFF. The CDR3 region has the DNA TGTGCCAGCTCACCACTAGACATGAACACTGAAGCTTTCTTT.

The V and J genes are TRBV7-6 and TRBJ2-1; D is unclear. Germline V lookup: CDR1 SGHVS, CDR2 FNYEAQ. V was trimmed by 6 bases and J by 8 bases, leaving 17 bases between them. The CDR3 runs to 14 residues. CDR3 in DNA: TGTGCCAGCAGAGCCGAGCCCCTCACGGATGAGCAGTTCTTC. Protein sequence: CASRAEPLTDEQFF.

The rearrangement links TRBV7-9 to TRBJ2-7; TRBD2 agrees at 8 bases. V dropped 11 bases and J dropped 0; count of bases not matched to a gene: 6. The CDR3 is made up of 13 amino acids. From germline, CDR1 is SEHNR and CDR2 FQNEAQ (reference sequence). The CDR3 is CAGGGLHSYEQYF. Here the CDR3 DNA reads TGTGCCGGCGGGGGGTTACACTCCTACGAGCAGTACTTC.

This sequence joins TRBV4-1 and TRBJ2-7; TRBD2 is a possible D gene (6 bases). The germline CDR1 and CDR2 sequences are MGHRA and YSYEKL. The CDR3 has 14 amino acids. The V end lost 4 bases, the J end lost 3 bases, and 13 bases lay between the germline ends. The CDR3 bases are TGCGCCAGCAGCCCCTCGGGGGTACGCTACGAGCAGTACTTC. Its translation is CASSPSGVRYEQYF.

The rearrangement uses TRBV4-1 and TRBJ1-1; no firm D call. CDR3 length: 16 residues. V was shortened by 1 base and J by 4 bases, with 16 bases between the two germline ends. Per germline, CDR1 MGHRA and CDR2 YSYEKL. The CDR3 reads CASSQAGGNPFTEAFF. The CDR3 DNA sequence: TGCGCCAGCAGCCAAGCGGGAGGGAACCCCTTCACTGAAGCTTTCTTT.

This chain links TRBV5-6 with TRBJ2-7; 7 nucleotides match TRBD2. CDR1 SGHDT and CDR2 YYEEEE come from the germline V gene. CDR3 size: 16 residues. Trimming at V came to 1 base and at J to 7 bases, leaving 14 bases not matched to a gene. In DNA form, the CDR3 reads TGTGCCAGCAGCTTGTCCCTAGCGGTCTGGCCCTGGGAGCAGTACTTC. This encodes CASSLSLAVWPWEQYF.

The V call is TRBV9, the J call TRBJ1-3; D remains ambiguous. This CDR3 spans 13 amino acids. The germline CDR1 and CDR2 sequences are SGDLS and YYNGEE. V lost 2 bases and J lost 4, with 7 bases in between. CDR3 sequence: CASSVNGGNTIYF. DNA of the CDR3: TGTGCCAGCAGCGTTAACGGGGGAAACACCATATATTTT.

The CDR3 protein is CASSYWPEGYQETQYF. CDR3 DNA: TGCGCCAGCAGCTATTGGCCCGAGGGTTACCAAGAGACCCAGTACTTC. V usage is TRBV5-1 and J usage is TRBJ2-5; D may be TRBD2 (5 bases). The CDR3 is 16 residues long. Germline V gene data show CDR1 as SGHRS and CDR2 as YFSETQ. The V end lost 3 bases, the J end lost 0 bases, and 15 bases lay between the germline ends.

The chain combines TRBV30 with TRBJ2-3; tentative D call: TRBD2 (5 bases). Germline-derived CDR1 and CDR2 are GTSNPN and SVGIG (reference sequence). CDR3 length: 12 residues. Trimming stripped 5 bases from V and 4 bases from J, with 10 bases between. CDR3 loop: CAWVGSADTQYF. CDR3 nucleotides: TGTGCCTGGGTCGGTAGCGCAGATACGCAGTATTTT.

Worth noting for this clone: Different DNA sequences within this sample yield the same CDR3. The chain has TRBV18 and TRBJ1-1; tentative D call: TRBD1 (5 bases). The CDR3 spans 13 residues. The V gene lost 5 bases and the J gene lost 1 base, with 8 bases spanning the gap. Germline CDR1 KGHSH, CDR2 LQKENI. The CDR3 sequence is CASSDGQNTEAFF. CDR3 coding DNA: TGTGCCAGCTCAGATGGACAGAACACTGAAGCTTTCTTT.

The genes are TRBV28 and TRBJ2-7, with 8 bases lining up with TRBD1. V lost 6 bases to trimming and J lost 0 bases; unmatched junction nucleotides: 7. The germline V gene has CDR1 MDHEN and CDR2 SYDVKM. There are 15 residues in the CDR3. CDR3 sequence reads: CASSFYRGFSYEQYF. The CDR3 DNA reads as TGTGCCAGCAGCTTCTACAGGGGGTTCTCCTACGAGCAGTACTTC.

This chain connects TRBV30 to TRBJ1-2; no definite D call. V lost 5 bases and J lost 14, with 24 bases in between. CDR3 length: 13 residues. Germline CDR1 is GTSNPN and CDR2 is SVGIG (reference sequence). CDR3 DNA sequence: TGTGCCTGGCTCCATTACCAGACACTGGCGAAAACCTTC. Amino acid sequence: CAWLHYQTLAKTF.